Below, 4 T cell receptor beta chains from the same sample are listed, as sequenced in a study of T cells in localized non-small cell lung cancer. Libraries were prepared by immunoSEQ multiplex PCR; TCRdb keeps only in-frame clonotypes and omits some of them. The sample includes 30,000 to 40,000 clones, 70% to 90% seen only once; the top ten take approximately 6.6%. The sample consisted of peripheral blood, taken before any cancer treatment. The source of these receptors is a man between 35 and 75 years old with stage I lung adenocarcinoma.

The chain recombines TRBV27 with TRBJ1-4; TRBD1 matches 8 bases. In germline, CDR1 is MNHEY, CDR2 SMNVEV (reference sequence). The V segment lost 5 bases and the J segment 8 bases; nucleotides outside the gene matches: 13. This CDR3 spans 16 amino acids. The CDR3 region is CASSRTGTQDLEKLFF. The CDR3, as DNA: TGTGCCAGCAGTCGGACAGGGACCCAGGATTTGGAAAAACTGTTTTTT.

The chain uses TRBV21-1 and TRBJ1-4; the DNA was not compared with TRBD1, the D call given in the table. TRBV21-1 is a known pseudogene. This CDR3 contains 16 residues. This CDR3 is CASSKGTGTFNEKLFF. DNA of the CDR3: TGTGCCAGCAGCAAAGGGACAGGGACCTTTAATGAAAAACTGTTTTTT.

The chain uses TRBV4-1 and TRBJ2-2; tentatively, D is TRBD1 or TRBD2 (5 bases each). Trimming left V 1 base short and J 4 bases short, with 10 bases between. From germline, CDR1 is MGHRA and CDR2 YSYEKL. This CDR3 is built from 15 residues. CDR3 DNA: TGCGCCAGCAGCCAAGGAGGGGCGCTCACCGGGGAGCTGTTTTTT. It translates to CASSQGGALTGELFF.

V is TRBV5-4 and J is TRBJ1-1, with D uncertain. In germline, CDR1 is SGHNT, CDR2 YYREEE (reference sequence). The CDR3 consists of 15 residues. With 4 bases removed from V and 3 bases from J, the gap between germline ends came to 16 bases. The CDR3 protein is CASSQSMASDTEAFF. Here the CDR3 DNA reads TGTGCCAGCAGCCAATCCATGGCTAGCGACACTGAAGCTTTCTTT.